The rows below give T cell receptor beta chains drawn from one sample of a study of T-cell reconstitution after alpha-beta-depleted transplantation in children. TCRdb itself ran the PCR reads through MiXCR, one entry per CDR3 protein. The data show 440,000 or so distinct CDR3 sequences, approximately 42% seen once. The input for sequencing was PBMCs, taken before TCRalphabeta/CD19-depleted stem cell transplant. Receptor source: a girl aged 2 to 10 with aplastic anemia, due to receive a stem cell transplant. CDR3s include the opening cysteine and the closing phenylalanine or tryptophan. Fields, in order: V gene, clone size, J gene, D gene, CDR3 DNA, CDR3 protein. D genes are given only for firm matches. Rows may omit the clone size; those that give it use once, few, many or a size class.

v_call: TRBV4-2
clone_size: NA
j_call: TRBJ2-5
d_call: TRBD2
cdr3_nt: TGTGCCAGCAGCCCAAAACTGACTAGCGGGGGGGCCCAAGAGACCCAGTACTTC
cdr3_aa: CASSPKLTSGGAQETQYF

v_call: TRBV11-2
clone_size: many
j_call: TRBJ2-3
d_call: TRBD1
cdr3_nt: TGTGCCAGCAGCTTAGTAGGGACAGGGGGTGATACGCAGTATTTT
cdr3_aa: CASSLVGTGGDTQYF

v_call: TRBV7-7
clone_size: NA
j_call: TRBJ2-1
d_call: NA
cdr3_nt: TGTGCCAGCAGCTTAAGTAAGGGCAATGAGCAGTTCTTC
cdr3_aa: CASSLSKGNEQFF

v_call: TRBV9
clone_size: few
j_call: TRBJ1-2
d_call: NA
cdr3_nt: TGTGCCAGCAGCGTAGCGACTGGACATTGGAATGGCTACACCTTC
cdr3_aa: CASSVATGHWNGYTF

v_call: TRBV7-2
clone_size: many
j_call: TRBJ2-3
d_call: TRBD2
cdr3_nt: TGTGCCAGCAGCCCGTTAGCGGGAGGGCCGACAGATACGCAGTATTTT
cdr3_aa: CASSPLAGGPTDTQYF

v_call: TRBV12-3/TRBV12-4
clone_size: NA
j_call: TRBJ1-1
d_call: NA
cdr3_nt: TGTGCCAGCAGTACGTATGGGGGGCCCACTGAAGCTTTCTTT
cdr3_aa: CASSTYGGPTEAFF

v_call: TRBV12-3/TRBV12-4
clone_size: few
j_call: TRBJ2-1
d_call: NA
cdr3_nt: TGTGCCAGCAGGCCAGGACCCTCCGAGCAGTTCTTC
cdr3_aa: CASRPGPSEQFF

v_call: TRBV10-3
clone_size: NA
j_call: TRBJ1-6
d_call: NA
cdr3_nt: TGTGCCATCAGTGACTCACTATTCCGGGACGGGGATTCACCCCTCCACTTT
cdr3_aa: CAISDSLFRDGDSPLHF

v_call: TRBV2
clone_size: NA
j_call: TRBJ2-3
d_call: NA
cdr3_nt: TGTGCCAGCAGAGAGTTTTCTGATACGCAGTATTTT
cdr3_aa: CASREFSDTQYF

v_call: TRBV12-3/TRBV12-4
clone_size: few
j_call: TRBJ2-6
d_call: NA
cdr3_nt: TGTGCCAGCGCCCGGCACTCTGGGGCCAACGTCCTGACTTTC
cdr3_aa: CASARHSGANVLTF

v_call: TRBV27
clone_size: NA
j_call: TRBJ2-7
d_call: NA
cdr3_nt: TGTGCCAGCAGTCACGACACTAGAAACGAGCAGTACTTC
cdr3_aa: CASSHDTRNEQYF

v_call: TRBV28
clone_size: NA
j_call: TRBJ2-7
d_call: NA
cdr3_nt: TGTGCCAGCAGTTTATTGGGGTTGGTCGAGCAGTACTTC
cdr3_aa: CASSLLGLVEQYF

v_call: TRBV12-3/TRBV12-4
clone_size: few
j_call: TRBJ2-3
d_call: NA
cdr3_nt: TGTGCCAGCAGCCTAGGAGGGGCGGCGGGCACAGATACGCAGTATTTT
cdr3_aa: CASSLGGAAGTDTQYF

v_call: TRBV5-1
clone_size: many
j_call: TRBJ2-5
d_call: NA
cdr3_nt: TGCGCCAGCAGCCCCCCAGGTCCCCTGGGGACCCAGTACTTC
cdr3_aa: CASSPPGPLGTQYF

v_call: TRBV20-1
clone_size: NA
j_call: TRBJ2-1
d_call: TRBD2
cdr3_nt: TGCAGTGCTAGACTAGCGGGGGCCGGGGGGCAGTTCTTC
cdr3_aa: CSARLAGAGGQFF

v_call: TRBV29-1
clone_size: NA
j_call: TRBJ2-1
d_call: NA
cdr3_nt: TGCAGCGTTTCCCGCGGAGCGCCGGAGTTCTTC
cdr3_aa: CSVSRGAPEFF

v_call: TRBV7-6
clone_size: NA
j_call: TRBJ2-1
d_call: TRBD1
cdr3_nt: TGTGCCAGCAGCTTAGGGACAGGCGTATTGGAGCAGTTCTTC
cdr3_aa: CASSLGTGVLEQFF

v_call: TRBV11-2
clone_size: NA
j_call: TRBJ2-1
d_call: NA
cdr3_nt: TGTGCCAGCAGCTCGTTGCTAGCCGCGGAGCAGTTCTTC
cdr3_aa: CASSSLLAAEQFF

v_call: TRBV29-1
clone_size: NA
j_call: TRBJ2-5
d_call: TRBD2
cdr3_nt: TGCAGCGGGGGGACTAGCGGGATCGTTCAAGAGACCCAGTACTTC
cdr3_aa: CSGGTSGIVQETQYF

v_call: TRBV6-5
clone_size: NA
j_call: TRBJ1-1
d_call: NA
cdr3_nt: TGTGCCAGCAGTTACTCGGCAGGGTCGAACACTGAAGCTTTCTTT
cdr3_aa: CASSYSAGSNTEAFF

v_call: TRBV3-1
clone_size: NA
j_call: TRBJ2-7
d_call: NA
cdr3_nt: TGTGCCAGCAGCCAAGTAGAGGAGCAGTACTTC
cdr3_aa: CASSQVEEQYF

v_call: TRBV28
clone_size: NA
j_call: TRBJ2-5
d_call: NA
cdr3_nt: TGTGCCAGCAGTTTGCCCTCGACCGGGACCCCCCAAGAGACCCAGTACTTC
cdr3_aa: CASSLPSTGTPQETQYF

v_call: TRBV4-3
clone_size: few
j_call: TRBJ2-2
d_call: NA
cdr3_nt: TGCGCCAGCAGCCCAGGCATAGCTGCCAACACCGGGGAGCTGTTTTTT
cdr3_aa: CASSPGIAANTGELFF

v_call: TRBV20-1
clone_size: few
j_call: TRBJ2-5
d_call: NA
cdr3_nt: TGCAGTGCTCGGGACGGGATGGGGACCCAGTACTTC
cdr3_aa: CSARDGMGTQYF

v_call: TRBV4-3
clone_size: few
j_call: TRBJ1-2
d_call: TRBD1
cdr3_nt: TGCGCCAGCAGCCGAGATACAGGGGGAAACTATGGCTACACCTTC
cdr3_aa: CASSRDTGGNYGYTF

v_call: TRBV27
clone_size: NA
j_call: TRBJ1-6
d_call: NA
cdr3_nt: TGTGCCAGCAAAGCGGGCAGAGGTTCACCCCTCCACTTT
cdr3_aa: CASKAGRGSPLHF

v_call: TRBV10-3
clone_size: NA
j_call: TRBJ2-5
d_call: TRBD1
cdr3_nt: TGTGCCATCAGTGAATCACAGGGGCAAGAGACCCAGTACTTC
cdr3_aa: CAISESQGQETQYF

v_call: TRBV4-3
clone_size: NA
j_call: TRBJ1-5
d_call: TRBD1
cdr3_nt: TGCGCCAGCAGCTCCGGACAGGGGGCCGAGACCCAGCATTTT
cdr3_aa: CASSSGQGAETQHF

v_call: TRBV9
clone_size: NA
j_call: TRBJ1-2
d_call: NA
cdr3_nt: TGTGCCAGCAGCGTAACAGGAGGTAACTATGGCTACACCTTC
cdr3_aa: CASSVTGGNYGYTF

v_call: TRBV6-1
clone_size: NA
j_call: TRBJ2-7
d_call: NA
cdr3_nt: TGTGCCAGCAGTGAAGCGGTCCACATCTACTACGAGCAGTACTTC
cdr3_aa: CASSEAVHIYYEQYF

v_call: TRBV4-2
clone_size: NA
j_call: TRBJ2-1
d_call: TRBD2
cdr3_nt: TGTGCCAGCAGCCCGGGGCTAGCGGGAGGGCCTTTGGTGAATGAGCAGTTCTTC
cdr3_aa: CASSPGLAGGPLVNEQFF

v_call: TRBV20-1
clone_size: NA
j_call: TRBJ2-7
d_call: NA
cdr3_nt: TGCAGTGCTAGAGTCCGGGACCAACCCTACGAGCAGTACTTC
cdr3_aa: CSARVRDQPYEQYF

v_call: TRBV7-6
clone_size: NA
j_call: TRBJ2-3
d_call: TRBD1
cdr3_nt: TGTGCCAGCAGCCCCGGGACAGCCAACACAGATACGCAGTATTTT
cdr3_aa: CASSPGTANTDTQYF

v_call: TRBV5-1
clone_size: many
j_call: TRBJ2-7
d_call: TRBD2
cdr3_nt: TGCGCCAGCAGCAGTAGCGGGACTACTTCCTACGAGCAGTACTTC
cdr3_aa: CASSSSGTTSYEQYF

v_call: TRBV7-9
clone_size: many
j_call: TRBJ1-1
d_call: TRBD1
cdr3_nt: TGTGCCAGCAGCTACGACAGGGCAACGAGGGGTGAAGCTTTCTTT
cdr3_aa: CASSYDRATRGEAFF

v_call: TRBV5-3
clone_size: NA
j_call: TRBJ2-1
d_call: NA
cdr3_nt: TGTGCCAGAAGCACTACCGGGAACTCCTACAATGAGCAGTTCTTC
cdr3_aa: CARSTTGNSYNEQFF

v_call: TRBV7-3
clone_size: few
j_call: TRBJ2-6
d_call: NA
cdr3_nt: TGTGCCAGCAGCTTAAATGGCATCAGGGAAGGGCCCGAGTCTGGGGCCAACGTCCTGACTTTC
cdr3_aa: CASSLNGIREGPESGANVLTF

v_call: TRBV27
clone_size: many
j_call: TRBJ2-2
d_call: TRBD1
cdr3_nt: TGTGCCAGCAGTCATCGGACAGGTTCAAACACCGGGGAGCTGTTTTTT
cdr3_aa: CASSHRTGSNTGELFF

v_call: TRBV11-2
clone_size: few
j_call: TRBJ2-3
d_call: TRBD2
cdr3_nt: TGTGCCAGCAGCCTGGAAGGGACTAGCGGTCCCGGGACAGATACGCAGTATTTT
cdr3_aa: CASSLEGTSGPGTDTQYF

v_call: TRBV20-1
clone_size: NA
j_call: TRBJ2-5
d_call: TRBD2
cdr3_nt: TGCAGTGCCTCACGAGGGACTAGCACAGAGACCCAGTACTTC
cdr3_aa: CSASRGTSTETQYF

v_call: TRBV4-1
clone_size: once
j_call: TRBJ2-5
d_call: TRBD1
cdr3_nt: TGTGCCAGCAGCCAGGGACAGGGACGGACCCAGTACTTC
cdr3_aa: CASSQGQGRTQYF

v_call: TRBV27
clone_size: few
j_call: TRBJ1-2
d_call: NA
cdr3_nt: TGTGCCAGCAGCTTATACCCAGGGCGGGCAGGCTATGGCTACACCTTC
cdr3_aa: CASSLYPGRAGYGYTF

v_call: TRBV12-3/TRBV12-4
clone_size: NA
j_call: TRBJ2-5
d_call: NA
cdr3_nt: TGTGCCAGCACCCCTCGGCGGAGGGCCACATCAGAGACCCAGTACTTC
cdr3_aa: CASTPRRRATSETQYF

v_call: TRBV20-1
clone_size: large
j_call: TRBJ2-1
d_call: TRBD2
cdr3_nt: TGCCATGCTCCTAGCGGGGGAACAAATGAGCAGTTCTTC
cdr3_aa: CHAPSGGTNEQFF

v_call: TRBV7-9
clone_size: few
j_call: TRBJ2-7
d_call: NA
cdr3_nt: TGTGCCAGCAGCTTACGCTCCGGACAGCATACCTACGAGCAGTACTTC
cdr3_aa: CASSLRSGQHTYEQYF

v_call: TRBV9
clone_size: NA
j_call: TRBJ2-3
d_call: TRBD1
cdr3_nt: TGTGCCAGCAGCGTAGGACAGGGGCGGGCAGATACGCAGTATTTT
cdr3_aa: CASSVGQGRADTQYF

v_call: TRBV7-2
clone_size: NA
j_call: TRBJ2-1
d_call: NA
cdr3_nt: TGTGCCAGCAGCTTCTCTGCCTTACAAAGCAATGAGCAGTTCTTC
cdr3_aa: CASSFSALQSNEQFF

v_call: TRBV20-1
clone_size: many
j_call: TRBJ2-5
d_call: TRBD1
cdr3_nt: TGCAGTGCTAGAGGCGAGGGACAGGGAAAACAAGAGACCCAGTACTTC
cdr3_aa: CSARGEGQGKQETQYF

v_call: TRBV25-1
clone_size: NA
j_call: TRBJ2-5
d_call: NA
cdr3_nt: TGTGCCAGCAGTGACCCTGGGGGAAGCCAAGAGACCCAGTACTTC
cdr3_aa: CASSDPGGSQETQYF

v_call: TRBV19
clone_size: NA
j_call: TRBJ1-1
d_call: NA
cdr3_nt: TGTGCCAGTACCTTGGGAGCAGGCCACAACACTGAAGCTTTCTTT
cdr3_aa: CASTLGAGHNTEAFF

v_call: TRBV4-1
clone_size: NA
j_call: TRBJ2-4
d_call: NA
cdr3_nt: TGCGCCAGCAGCCAAGAAACTGGGGACATTCAGTACTTC
cdr3_aa: CASSQETGDIQYF

v_call: TRBV9
clone_size: NA
j_call: TRBJ1-5
d_call: TRBD1
cdr3_nt: TGTGCCAGCAGCGCCGGACAGGGCGGCAATCAGCCCCAGCATTTT
cdr3_aa: CASSAGQGGNQPQHF

v_call: TRBV11-2
clone_size: NA
j_call: TRBJ2-1
d_call: TRBD1
cdr3_nt: TGTGCCAGCAGCGCACGATGGGACAGGGATGAGCAGTTCTTC
cdr3_aa: CASSARWDRDEQFF